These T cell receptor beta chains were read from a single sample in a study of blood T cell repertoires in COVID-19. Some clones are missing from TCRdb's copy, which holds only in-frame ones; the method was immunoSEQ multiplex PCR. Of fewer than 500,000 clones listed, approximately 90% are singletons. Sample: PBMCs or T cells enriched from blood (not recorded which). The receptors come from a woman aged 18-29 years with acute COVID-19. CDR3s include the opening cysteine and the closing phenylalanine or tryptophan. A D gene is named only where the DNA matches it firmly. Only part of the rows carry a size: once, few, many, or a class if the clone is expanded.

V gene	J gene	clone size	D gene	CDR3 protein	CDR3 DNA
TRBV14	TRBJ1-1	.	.	CASSQVFAGLNTEAFF	TGTGCCAGCAGCCAAGTATTTGCGGGCCTGAACACTGAAGCTTTCTTT
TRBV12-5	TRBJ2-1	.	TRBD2	CASGLPGLLSYNEQFF	TGTGCTAGTGGTTTGCCGGGACTACTTTCCTACAATGAGCAGTTCTTC
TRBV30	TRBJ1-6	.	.	CAWGRGYNSPLHF	TGTGCCTGGGGAAGGGGATATAATTCACCCCTCCACTTT
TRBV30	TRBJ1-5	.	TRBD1	CAWRTDRRFYSNQPQHF	TGTGCCTGGAGAACGGACAGGAGATTCTATAGCAATCAGCCCCAGCATTTT
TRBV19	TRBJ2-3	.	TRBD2	CASSSSGGADTQYF	TGTGCCAGTAGTTCTAGCGGGGGGGCAGATACGCAGTATTTT
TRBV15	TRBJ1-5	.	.	CATSRDRDSNQPQHF	TGTGCCACCAGCAGAGACAGGGATAGCAATCAGCCCCAGCATTTT
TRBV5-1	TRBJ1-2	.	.	CASSLGRTVDYGYTF	TGCGCCAGCAGCTTGGGACGAACAGTTGACTATGGCTACACCTTC
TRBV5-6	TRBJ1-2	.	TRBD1	CASSGTGKYGYTF	TGTGCCAGCAGCGGGACAGGGAAGTATGGCTACACCTTC
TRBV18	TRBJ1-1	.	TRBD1	CASSPLGQGGTEAFF	TGTGCCAGCTCACCACTCGGACAGGGGGGTACTGAAGCTTTCTTT
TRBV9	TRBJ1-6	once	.	CASSVQGINSPLHF	TGTGCCAGCAGCGTGCAGGGGATTAATTCACCCCTCCACTTT
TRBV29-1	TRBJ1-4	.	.	CSVVSGFNEKLFF	TGCAGCGTCGTCTCAGGATTTAATGAAAAACTGTTTTTT
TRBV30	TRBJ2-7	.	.	CAWKSPLIGGGDEQYF	TGTGCCTGGAAGTCCCCCCTCATCGGGGGTGGCGACGAGCAGTACTTC
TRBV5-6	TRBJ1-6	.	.	CASGAGLHSPLHF	TGTGCCAGCGGGGCAGGGTTGCATTCACCCCTCCACTTT
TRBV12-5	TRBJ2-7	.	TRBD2	CASGLVILAGSFEQYF	TGTGCTAGTGGTTTGGTAATACTAGCGGGGAGCTTCGAGCAGTACTTC
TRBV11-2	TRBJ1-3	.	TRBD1	CASSSTGAGNTIYF	TGTGCCAGCAGCTCGACAGGGGCAGGAAACACCATATATTTT
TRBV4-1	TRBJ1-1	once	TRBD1	CASSQKDRGKQDEAFF	TGCGCCAGCAGCCAAAAAGACAGGGGAAAGCAGGATGAAGCTTTCTTT
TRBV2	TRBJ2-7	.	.	CAIESRQDIPYEQYF	TGTGCCATCGAATCGAGACAGGATATCCCCTACGAGCAGTACTTC
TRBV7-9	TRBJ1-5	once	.	CASTAQDQPQHF	TGTGCCAGCACGGCTCAGGATCAGCCCCAGCATTTT
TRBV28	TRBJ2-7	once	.	CASSFLGDEQYF	TGTGCCAGCAGTTTCCTCGGGGACGAGCAGTACTTC
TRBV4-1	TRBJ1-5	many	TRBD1	CASSQVVGQGAQPQHF	TGCGCCAGCAGCCAAGTGGTGGGACAGGGTGCTCAGCCCCAGCATTTT
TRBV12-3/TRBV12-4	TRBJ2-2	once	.	CASRSQNTGELFF	TGTGCCAGCCGAAGCCAAAACACCGGGGAGCTGTTTTTT
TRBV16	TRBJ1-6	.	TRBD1	CASSLYGTANNSPLHF	TGTGCCAGCAGCCTTTACGGGACAGCCAATAATTCACCCCTCCACTTT
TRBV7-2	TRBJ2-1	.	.	CASSWGPGLYNEQFF	TGTGCCAGCAGCTGGGGACCGGGACTTTACAATGAGCAGTTCTTC
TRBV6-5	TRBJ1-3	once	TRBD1	CATGTGAGNTIYF	TGTGCCACGGGGACAGGGGCTGGAAACACCATATATTTT
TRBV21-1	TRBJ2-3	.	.	CASSKQGDTQYF	TGTGCCAGCAGCAAACAGGGGGATACGCAGTATTTT
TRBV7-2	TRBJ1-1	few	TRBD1	CASSLGRTGGARTEAFF	TGTGCCAGCAGCTTAGGCCGGACAGGGGGCGCTCGGACTGAAGCTTTCTTT
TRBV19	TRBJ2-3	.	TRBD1	CASRSDRGTDTQYF	TGTGCCAGTAGATCGGACAGGGGCACAGATACGCAGTATTTT
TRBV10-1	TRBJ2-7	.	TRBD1	CATSAGGEPYEQYF	TGCGCCACCTCGGCAGGGGGTGAACCCTACGAGCAGTACTTC
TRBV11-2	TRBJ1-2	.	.	CASSLSGYYGYTF	TGTGCCAGCAGCTTATCAGGCTACTATGGCTACACCTTC
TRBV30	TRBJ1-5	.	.	CAWSFRVNQPQHF	TGTGCCTGGAGTTTCAGGGTAAATCAGCCCCAGCATTTT
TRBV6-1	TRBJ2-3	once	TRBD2	CASSEGGGSGHTDTQYF	TGTGCCAGCAGTGAAGGGGGGGGTAGCGGACACACAGATACGCAGTATTTT
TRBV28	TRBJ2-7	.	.	CASSSLGEVSF	TGTGCCAGCAGTTCTTTAGGTGAGGTATCCTTC
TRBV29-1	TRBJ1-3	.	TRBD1	CSGRTGGSGNTIYF	TGCAGCGGACGGACAGGGGGCTCTGGAAACACCATATATTTT
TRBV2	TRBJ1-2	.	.	CASKQLFYGYTF	TGTGCCAGCAAACAGCTCTTCTATGGCTACACCTTC
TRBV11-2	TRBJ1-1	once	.	CASSLGQGNLAFF	TGTGCCAGCAGCTTAGGTCAGGGAAATCTGGCTTTCTTT
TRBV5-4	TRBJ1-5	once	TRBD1	CASSSTPGQGDFSNQPQHF	TGTGCCAGCAGCTCAACTCCGGGACAGGGGGATTTTAGCAATCAGCCCCAGCATTTT
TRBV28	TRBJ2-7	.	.	CASTEPDSPYEQYF	TGTGCCAGCACCGAGCCCGACAGTCCTTACGAGCAGTACTTC